These 27 T cell receptor beta chains came from one sample sequenced in a study of PD-L1 blockade in urothelial cancer (dated by TCRdb to between 2016 and 2019). In the paper's terms, the time point label means: pretreatment peripheral blood. Libraries came from the immunoSEQ multiplex PCR assay. TCRdb holds this immuneACCESS table with in-frame rearrangements only. Some clones are missing; in checked studies, unresolved V genes explain under half, and the rest has no known cause. The sample table shows tens of thousands of clones, and almost 90% are seen once. The ten most abundant clones make up around 1.6% of the sample. Sequenced here: PBMCs, sampled around atezolizumab (anti-PD-L1) treatment. The receptors derive from a man aged 60 to 75 with urothelial cancer.

The genes are TRBV11-3 and TRBJ2-1; 7 bases fit TRBD1. V lost 5 bases and J lost 6; bases outside the gene matches: 1. Germline V lookup: CDR1 SGHNT, CDR2 YENEEA. CDR3 length equals 12 residues. CDR3 in amino acids: CASSRQGNEQFF. The CDR3 coding sequence is TGTGCCAGCAGCCGACAGGGCAATGAGCAGTTCTTC.

J is TRBJ1-4 and V is TRBV5-8; 9 nucleotides line up with TRBD1. J was trimmed by 2 bases and V by 2 bases; bases with no gene match: 10. Germline loops: CDR1 SGHTS, CDR2 YDEGEE. This CDR3 contains 18 residues. CDR3 coding DNA: TGTGCCAGCAGCTTAGACAGGGGGACCCTGGGCACTAATGAAAAACTGTTTTTT. This gives the protein CASSLDRGTLGTNEKLFF.

The rearrangement joins TRBV2 to TRBJ2-3; TRBD2 matches 11 bases. Unmatched junction bases numbered 7, after V lost 10 bases and J lost 4 bases. The V gene's germline CDR1 is SNHLY and CDR2 FYNNEI. The CDR3 runs to 14 residues. The CDR3 DNA reads as TGTGCCACCAGCCTAGCGGGGGGCCCAGATACGCAGTATTTT. Translation: CATSLAGGPDTQYF. Drawing the rest from reference TRBV2 and TRBJ2-3, the complete variable domain is EPEVTQTPSHQVTQMGQEVILRCVPISNHLYFYWYRQILGQKVEFLVSFYNNEISEKSEIFDDQFSVERPDGSNFTLKIRSTKLEDSAMYFCATSLAGGPDTQYFGPGTRLTVL.

This CDR3 reads CASRMLGGSYEQYF. The CDR3 bases are TGTGCCAGCAGGATGCTGGGGGGCTCCTACGAGCAGTACTTC. The chain is built from TRBV6-1 and TRBJ2-7; a possible D gene is TRBD2 (6 bases). Trimming removed 6 bases at V and 0 bases at J, with 12 bases between. Germline lookup yields CDR1 MNHNS and CDR2 SASEGT. The CDR3 has 14 residues.

The chain has TRBV7-2 and TRBJ2-5, with a tentative D call TRBD2 (7 bases). Germline values: CDR1 SGHTA, CDR2 FQGNSA. This CDR3 has 15 amino acids. V was trimmed by 6 bases and J by 1 base, leaving 15 bases between them. CDR3 nucleotide sequence: TGTGCCAGCAGTCCGAGGGGGGGGATCCAAGAGACCCAGTACTTC. Translating it yields CASSPRGGIQETQYF.

This rearrangement joins TRBV4-3 to TRBJ2-1, with TRBD2 matching over 9 bases. The V segment lost 1 base and the J segment 7 bases; nucleotides outside the gene matches: 5. The CDR3 contains 15 residues. CDR1 is LGHNA, CDR2 YSLEER, per germline. The CDR3 reads CASSQVSGGQNEQFF. As DNA, the CDR3 is TGCGCCAGCAGCCAAGTTAGCGGGGGACAGAATGAGCAGTTCTTC.

The chain carries TRBV10-2 and TRBJ1-2; D call uncertain. CDR1 is WSHSY, CDR2 SAAADI, per germline. V lost 1 base and J lost 7, with 16 bases in between. The CDR3 runs 15 residues. The CDR3 sequence is CASSELAGLDVGYTF. CDR3 bases: TGCGCCAGCAGTGAGTTGGCGGGGTTAGATGTTGGCTACACCTTC.

This rearrangement joins TRBV5-1 to TRBJ2-5, with D possibly matching TRBD1 (5 bases). The CDR3 runs 14 residues. Per the germline V gene, CDR1 is SGHRS and CDR2 is YFSETQ. With 4 bases removed from V and 0 bases from J, the gap between germline ends came to 10 bases. CDR3 amino acids: CASSLQGYQETQYF. The CDR3 nucleotides read TGCGCCAGCAGCCTGCAGGGTTACCAAGAGACCCAGTACTTC.

The chain uses TRBV28 and TRBJ1-5; tentative D call: TRBD1 (6 bases). The germline CDR1 and CDR2 sequences are MDHEN and SYDVKM. The CDR3 contains 15 residues. Between the trimmed V and J ends, which lost 6 bases and 4 bases, there was a span of 16 bases. CDR3 residues: CASRPQQGPNQPQHF. The CDR3 coding sequence is TGTGCCAGCAGGCCTCAACAGGGCCCGAATCAGCCCCAGCATTTT.

V usage is TRBV7-2 and J usage is TRBJ1-6, with D possibly being TRBD1 (6 bases). Trimming took off 3 bases at V and 5 bases at J, with 14 bases between the two ends. The CDR3 extends over 16 amino acids. The germline CDR1 and CDR2 sequences are SGHTA and FQGNSA. Here the CDR3 DNA reads TGTGCCAGCAGCTTGCAGGGGAGGGGTAATAATTCACCCCTCCACTTT. Translation gives CASSLQGRGNNSPLHF.

The rearrangement joins TRBV28 to TRBJ2-4; TRBD1 aligns across 7 bases. Germline assignment: CDR1 MDHEN and CDR2 SYDVKM. This CDR3 comprises 18 residues. V was clipped by 1 base and J by 0 bases; unmatched bases: 9. DNA of the CDR3: TGTGCCAGCAGTTTATTCCTCCAAGGGGGCGTAGCCAAAAACATTCAGTACTTC. This sequence encodes CASSLFLQGGVAKNIQYF.

J is TRBJ1-4 and V is TRBV6-6; D may be TRBD1 (5 bases). The CDR3 is 16 amino acids. Germline V CDR1 and CDR2: MNHNY, SVGAGI (reference sequence). Trimming left V 0 bases short and J 5 bases short, with 13 bases between. The CDR3, as DNA: TGTGCCAGCAGTTACTCACCGCGGGGGGGGAATGAAAAACTGTTTTTT. Translating it yields CASSYSPRGGNEKLFF.

The rearrangement joins TRBV12-5 to TRBJ2-1; 10 bases line up with TRBD2. The V gene's germline CDR1 is LGHNT and CDR2 FRNRAP. Trimming cost V 0 bases and J 6 bases; bases outside gene matches: 5. The CDR3 runs 16 residues. The DNA for the CDR3 is TGTGCTAGTGGTTTGGTAGCGGCTAGCGGGAGCAATGAGCAGTTCTTC. This codes for CASGLVAASGSNEQFF. The complete variable domain, with remaining parts taken from reference TRBV12-5 and TRBJ2-1, reads DARVTQTPRHKVTEMGQEVTMRCQPILGHNTVFWYRQTMMQGLELLAYFRNRAPLDDSGMPKDRFSAEMPDATLATLKIQPSEPRDSAVYFCASGLVAASGSNEQFFGPGTRLTVL.

The chain carries TRBV7-8 and TRBJ2-7, with 8 bases fitting TRBD2. CDR1 and CDR2 from the germline V gene are SGHVS and FQNEAQ. The CDR3 extends over 15 amino acids. Trimming removed 1 base from V and 3 bases from J; junction bases left unmatched: 5. The CDR3 is CASSLVIAGSYEQYF. The CDR3 bases are TGTGCCAGCAGCTTAGTGATAGCGGGAAGCTACGAGCAGTACTTC.

The chain has TRBV27 and TRBJ1-2, with D hard to call. The CDR3 is 12 amino acids. The V end was cut by 4 bases, the J end by 4 bases, with 7 bases between. CDR1 and CDR2 (germline): MNHEY, SMNVEV (reference sequence). The CDR3 reads CASSSPGYGYTF. CDR3 sequence (DNA): TGTGCCAGCAGTTCCCCGGGCTATGGCTACACCTTC.

V and J are TRBV30 and TRBJ2-3; the match to TRBD1 covers 9 bases. Trimming took 0 bases from V and 3 from J; bases not matched to a gene: 7. The length of the CDR3 is 16 residues. Germline V gives CDR1 GTSNPN, CDR2 SVGIG (reference sequence). CDR3: CAWSVTRQGGTDTQYF. In DNA, the CDR3 is TGTGCCTGGAGTGTGACGAGACAGGGGGGTACAGATACGCAGTATTTT. Drawing the rest from reference TRBV30 and TRBJ2-3, the complete variable domain is SQTIHQWPATLVQPVGSPLSLECTVEGTSNPNLYWYRQAAGRGLQLLFYSVGIGQISSEVPQNLSASRPQDRQFILSSKKLLLSDSGFYLCAWSVTRQGGTDTQYFGPGTRLTVL.

The rearrangement joins TRBV29-1 to TRBJ2-3; 14 bases map to TRBD2. After removal of 7 bases from V and 5 bases from J, the junction contained 2 bases not matched to a gene. Germline V gene lookup returns CDR1 SQVTM and CDR2 ANQGSEA. The CDR3 covers 13 residues. This chain's CDR3 is CSGGTSGGDTQYF. In DNA, the CDR3 is TGCAGCGGAGGGACTAGCGGGGGAGATACGCAGTATTTT.

The chain couples TRBV29-1 to TRBJ2-3, with D possibly matching TRBD1 (6 bases). The germline V gene encodes CDR1 SQVTM and CDR2 ANQGSEA. Trimming removed 4 bases from V and 3 bases from J, with 14 bases in between. This CDR3 is built from 14 residues. The CDR3 region is CSVVVTGETDTQYF. CDR3 nucleotide sequence: TGCAGCGTTGTTGTGACAGGAGAGACAGATACGCAGTATTTT.

The chain combines TRBV4-1 with TRBJ2-1, with TRBD2 matching over 9 bases. Germline assignment: CDR1 MGHRA and CDR2 YSYEKL. This CDR3 is 17 amino acids long. Trimming took 4 bases from V and 6 from J; bases not matched to a gene: 13. Here the CDR3 reads CASSRFQGAGGGNEQFF. In DNA form, the CDR3 reads TGCGCCAGCAGCCGGTTCCAAGGGGCGGGGGGGGGCAATGAGCAGTTCTTC.

The chain combines TRBV5-5 with TRBJ1-2; D unclear. Trimming pared 0 bases from V and 1 base from J, leaving 10 bases between. The CDR3 has 15 residues. Germline V gene lookup returns CDR1 SGHKS and CDR2 YYEKEE (reference sequence). CDR3 bases: TGTGCCAGCAGCTTGGACGGGAAGAGTAACTATGGCTACACCTTC. Its protein product is CASSLDGKSNYGYTF.

The chain couples TRBV5-1 to TRBJ1-2; 8 bases are a match to TRBD1. The germline V gene encodes CDR1 SGHRS and CDR2 YFSETQ. The CDR3 totals 15 residues. Losses at the gene ends were 4 bases for V and 5 bases for J; bases not matched to a gene: 10. CDR3 sequence (DNA): TGCGCCAGCAGCATGGAGGGACAGGAACTATATGGCTACACCTTC. It yields the protein CASSMEGQELYGYTF.

The chain employs TRBV7-2 and TRBJ1-5, with a tentative D call TRBD1 (6 bases). Germline-derived CDR1 and CDR2 are SGHTA and FQGNSA. The ends were cut back, 3 bases at V and 0 bases at J, with 9 bases in the middle. The CDR3 spans 15 residues. The CDR3 here is CASSFTGNSNQPQHF. For the CDR3, the DNA is TGTGCCAGCAGCTTTACAGGGAATAGCAATCAGCCCCAGCATTTT.

This clone appeared a single time. The V call is TRBV28, the J call TRBJ2-5, with 8 positions matching TRBD1. Looked up from germline, CDR1 is MDHEN and CDR2 is SYDVKM. The CDR3 consists of 16 residues. After removal of 2 bases from V and 5 bases from J, the junction contained 10 bases not matched to a gene. The CDR3 is CASSLVAGGGAETQYF. CDR3 DNA: TGTGCCAGCAGTTTAGTCGCAGGGGGCGGTGCGGAGACCCAGTACTTC.

V gene TRBV29-1 combines with J gene TRBJ1-2; D not resolved. Trimming stripped 3 bases from V and 2 bases from J, with 7 bases between. CDR1 is SQVTM and CDR2 is ANQGSEA in the germline V gene. The CDR3 covers 12 residues. The CDR3 region has the DNA TGCAGCGTTGACTCGGGGAACTATGGCTACACCTTC. Translation gives CSVDSGNYGYTF.

The genes are TRBV30 and TRBJ2-6, with TRBD1 matching 7 bases. The J segment lost 5 bases and the V segment lost 5 bases, leaving 18 bases of the junction unmatched. There are 18 residues in the CDR3. Germline loops: CDR1 GTSNPN, CDR2 SVGIG (reference sequence). The CDR3 here is CAWGRTGSTGGRANVLTF. CDR3 DNA sequence: TGTGCCTGGGGACGGACAGGCTCGACAGGCGGGCGGGCCAACGTCCTGACTTTC. Drawing the rest from reference TRBV30 and TRBJ2-6, the complete variable domain is SQTIHQWPATLVQPVGSPLSLECTVEGTSNPNLYWYRQAAGRGLQLLFYSVGIGQISSEVPQNLSASRPQDRQFILSSKKLLLSDSGFYLCAWGRTGSTGGRANVLTFGAGSRLTVL.

This rearrangement joins TRBV9 to TRBJ2-3, with D unresolved. This CDR3 is 14 amino acids long. The V end was cut by 4 bases, the J end by 0 bases, with 9 bases between. The germline CDR1 and CDR2 sequences are SGDLS and YYNGEE. CDR3 sequence reads: CASSRLLSTDTQYF. CDR3 nucleotides: TGTGCCAGCAGCCGACTGCTTAGCACAGATACGCAGTATTTT.

The chain uses TRBV11-2 and TRBJ2-7; TRBD2 might be the D (5 bases). CDR1 and CDR2 from the germline V gene are SGHAT and FQNNGV. CDR3 length equals 13 residues. Trimming stripped 5 bases from V and 6 bases from J, with 14 bases between. CDR3 sequence: CASSPGSMGEQYF. The DNA for the CDR3 is TGTGCCAGCAGCCCGGGGAGCATGGGCGAGCAGTACTTC.